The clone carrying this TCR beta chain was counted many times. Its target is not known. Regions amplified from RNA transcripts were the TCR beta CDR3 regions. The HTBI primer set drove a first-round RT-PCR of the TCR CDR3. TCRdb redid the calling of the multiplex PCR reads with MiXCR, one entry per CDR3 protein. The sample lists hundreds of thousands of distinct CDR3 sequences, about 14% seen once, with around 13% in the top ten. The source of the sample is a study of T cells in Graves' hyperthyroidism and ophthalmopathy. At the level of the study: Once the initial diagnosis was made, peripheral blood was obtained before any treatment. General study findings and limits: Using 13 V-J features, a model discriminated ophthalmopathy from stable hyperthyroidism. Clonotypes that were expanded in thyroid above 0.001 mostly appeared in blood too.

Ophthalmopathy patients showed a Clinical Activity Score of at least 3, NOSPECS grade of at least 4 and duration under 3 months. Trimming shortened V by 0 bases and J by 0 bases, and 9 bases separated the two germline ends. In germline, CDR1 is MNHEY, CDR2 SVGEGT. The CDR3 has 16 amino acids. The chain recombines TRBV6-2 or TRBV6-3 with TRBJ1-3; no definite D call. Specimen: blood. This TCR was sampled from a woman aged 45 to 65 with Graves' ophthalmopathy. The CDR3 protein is CASSYSGLISGNTIYF. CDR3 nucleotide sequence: TGTGCCAGCAGTTACTCAGGACTCATCTCTGGAAACACCATATATTTT.